This TCR beta chain was sequenced during a study of blood T cell repertoires in COVID-19. Study-wide background: T cells, B-cell-depleted T cells, or PBMCs provided the cDNA or gDNA that served as material.

This clone was seen only a few times. CDR3 size: 16 residues. Germline-derived CDR1 and CDR2 are MNHNY and SVGAGI (reference sequence). Trimming removed 5 bases at V and 8 bases at J, with 19 bases between. As handled by the study authors: How many nucleated cells were present was estimated from reference gene primer amplification. The table came from immunoSEQ multiplex PCR; TCRdb's copy has only in-frame clones and leaves some out. Clonal size and the V and J genes are those of that table, whereas D and trimming came from the DNA. This repertoire shows tens of thousands of clones, 85% found once; its top ten account for approximately 18%.

Sequenced input: peripheral blood. The gene calls are TRBV6-6 and TRBJ1-6; D ambiguous. The TCR comes from a woman aged 55-70 years with active COVID-19. In DNA, the CDR3 is TGTGCCAGCAGTAGTGCTGCCGCGTCCTCATATTCACCCCTCCACTTT. It yields the protein CASSSAAASSYSPLHF.